This is a list of T cell receptor beta chains from one sample in a study of blood T cell repertoires in COVID-19. Assay: immunoSEQ multiplex PCR; the TCRdb copy retains only in-frame clones and omits some. The sample has 95,000 or so clones; under 85% are singletons. Sequencing input: peripheral blood. Source of these receptors: a human donor in a cohort sampled during active COVID-19. The CDR3 runs from the conserved cysteine through the conserved F or W. The order of the fields is D gene, J gene, V gene, clone size, CDR3 protein, CDR3 DNA. D genes are given only for firm matches. The size entry is marked missing in some rows and otherwise reads once, few, many or a size class.

d_call: .
j_call: TRBJ1-1
v_call: TRBV2
clone_size: .
cdr3_aa: CASAQNMNTEAFF
cdr3_nt: TGTGCCAGCGCTCAGAACATGAACACTGAAGCTTTCTTT

d_call: .
j_call: TRBJ2-3
v_call: TRBV2
clone_size: .
cdr3_aa: CASTKPRADTQYF
cdr3_nt: TGTGCCAGCACCAAACCGAGGGCAGATACGCAGTATTTT

d_call: TRBD2
j_call: TRBJ2-3
v_call: TRBV24-1
clone_size: once
cdr3_aa: CATSAPSGGVDTQYF
cdr3_nt: TGTGCCACCAGTGCTCCTAGCGGGGGGGTAGATACGCAGTATTTT

d_call: TRBD2
j_call: TRBJ2-7
v_call: TRBV12-3/TRBV12-4
clone_size: .
cdr3_aa: CASRLAGTYEQYF
cdr3_nt: TGTGCCAGCAGACTAGCGGGGACCTACGAGCAGTACTTC

d_call: TRBD1
j_call: TRBJ2-7
v_call: TRBV23-1
clone_size: .
cdr3_aa: CASSLRDRVLFDPNRTRHYEQYF
cdr3_nt: TGCGCCAGCAGTCTCCGGGACAGGGTGCTTTTTGACCCAAATCGGACCAGACACTACGAGCAGTACTTC

d_call: .
j_call: TRBJ2-7
v_call: TRBV12-3/TRBV12-4
clone_size: .
cdr3_aa: CASSLGASYEQYF
cdr3_nt: TGTGCCAGCAGTTTAGGGGCATCCTACGAGCAGTACTTC

d_call: .
j_call: TRBJ1-2
v_call: TRBV10-3
clone_size: .
cdr3_aa: CAIRQSQGVDDGYTF
cdr3_nt: TGTGCCATCAGACAATCCCAGGGTGTTGACGATGGCTACACCTTC

d_call: .
j_call: TRBJ2-5
v_call: TRBV14
clone_size: .
cdr3_aa: CASSYNPPGHQETQYF
cdr3_nt: TGTGCCAGCAGCTACAATCCCCCAGGCCACCAAGAGACCCAGTACTTC

d_call: TRBD1
j_call: TRBJ1-2
v_call: TRBV19
clone_size: .
cdr3_aa: CASRQTGAVGYGYTF
cdr3_nt: TGTGCCAGTAGGCAAACAGGGGCCGTAGGGTATGGCTACACCTTC

d_call: .
j_call: TRBJ1-5
v_call: TRBV5-6
clone_size: few
cdr3_aa: CASSSGGGPQHF
cdr3_nt: TGTGCCAGCAGCTCGGGGGGAGGGCCCCAGCATTTT

d_call: .
j_call: TRBJ2-1
v_call: TRBV6-4
clone_size: .
cdr3_aa: CASSENRGRGEQFF
cdr3_nt: TGTGCCAGCAGTGAAAATCGAGGCCGTGGTGAGCAGTTCTTC

d_call: TRBD2
j_call: TRBJ2-3
v_call: TRBV5-1
clone_size: .
cdr3_aa: CASSLVGGVTDTQYF
cdr3_nt: TGCGCCAGCAGCTTGGTTGGGGGGGTAACAGATACGCAGTATTTT